Sequencing of this T cell receptor beta chain was carried out in a study of shared clonotypes between healthy human individuals. In the original workflow: For the immunoSEQ data, sequences were junction-only without quality scores, so filtering differed. The repertoire was sequenced with immunoSEQ multiplex PCR; TCRdb's copy has only in-frame clones and lacks some. The DNA was the basis for D and trimming; V, J and clone size are from that table. The table lists 550,000 to 850,000 clones, 55% to 75% of them singletons. The donors, all of them Caucasian adults, lived in Nashville, Tennessee. This CDR3 is built from 13 residues. Germline lookup yields CDR1 SGHAT and CDR2 FQNNGV. The V gene lost 3 bases and the J gene lost 4 bases, with 6 bases spanning the gap. Overall study findings and caveats: Among the subsets, naive ones generally showed larger estimated richness than memory ones.

On this clone itself: Its antigen is as yet unknown.

This rearrangement joins TRBV11-2 to TRBJ1-4, with no clear D. The clonotype originates from a woman aged 25 to 39 in good health. The sequenced sample consisted of memory CD4+ T cells sorted from blood. Stated subset: CD45RA-negative fraction. This CDR3 is CASSLGLNEKLFF. The CDR3 DNA reads TGTGCCAGCAGCTTGGGCCTTAATGAAAAACTGTTTTTT.